Given below is one TCR beta chain in context. The length of the CDR3 is 16 residues. V gave up 1 base and J gave up 3 bases; unmatched junction bases: 7. Germline assignment: CDR1 SGHTA and CDR2 FQGNSA. This record comes from a study of cytomegalovirus exposure and HLA in healthy donors. PCR primers comprised 60 Vbeta and 13 Jbeta primers. Some clones are missing from TCRdb's copy, which holds only in-frame ones; the method was immunoSEQ multiplex PCR. The sample has just under 250,000 clones, around 76% seen once. The sequenced sample was PBMCs. This receptor was taken from a woman between 35 and 50 years old in good health and CMV-seropositive. J is TRBJ2-7 and V is TRBV7-2; 9 nucleotides line up with TRBD1. As DNA, the CDR3 is TGTGCCAGCAGCTTAGGGCCGGGACAGGGAGGCTACGAGCAGTACTTC. It encodes CASSLGPGQGGYEQYF.